This T cell receptor (beta chain) is drawn from a study of blood T cells in healthy people across ages. Regarding the study as a whole: The percentage of naive T cells correlated strongly with TCR beta diversity. Unsorted PBMCs prevented conclusive naive versus antigen-experienced comparison.

In regard to this clonotype: Its cognate antigen is unknown.

Combining a sample-barcoded 5' primer with a J-beta primer mix, a second PCR ran for about 7 to 11 cycles. MiXCR, applied by TCRdb to the 5' RACE reads, yields one record per CDR3 protein. The sample includes some 900,000 distinct CDR3 sequences, around 46% of them seen just once. V lost 1 base and J lost 6, with 12 bases in between. The CDR3 totals 14 residues. Germline V gene lookup returns CDR1 SGHTA and CDR2 FQGNSA. The chain carries TRBV7-2 and TRBJ1-2; D remains ambiguous. Material for sequencing was blood. This clonotype was sampled from a man between 25 and 39 years old in good health. The CDR3: CASSLGGGSDGYTF. Written as DNA, the CDR3 is TGTGCCAGCAGCTTAGGCGGTGGGAGCGATGGCTACACCTTC.